The rows below give T cell receptor beta chains drawn from one sample of a study of cytomegalovirus exposure and HLA in healthy donors. Assay used: immunoSEQ multiplex PCR; TCRdb lists only in-frame clones, some missing. The sample yields over 55,000 clones, of which the top ten take up roughly 15%. Sequenced input: PBMCs. These TCRs come from a boy aged 5 to 17 in good health and CMV-seronegative. Both conserved end residues are part of each CDR3. The order of the fields is clone size, J gene, V gene, D gene, CDR3 protein, CDR3 DNA. The D gene is left open where the match is weak. Clone size is not always given. Where it is, it says once, few, many or a class for expanded clones.

>NA|TRBJ2-1|TRBV7-6|NA
CASSPQRGSYNEQFF
TGTGCCAGCAGCCCCCAAAGGGGGTCCTACAATGAGCAGTTCTTC
>NA|TRBJ1-2|TRBV5-1|NA
CASSLIKASDYGYTF
TGCGCCAGCAGCTTAATCAAGGCTAGTGATTATGGCTACACCTTC
>NA|TRBJ2-7|TRBV5-4|TRBD1
CATSLDRIYEQYF
TGTGCCACCTCTTTGGACAGGATCTACGAGCAGTACTTC
>NA|TRBJ2-5|TRBV5-4|TRBD2
CASSLGTSGFPQGETQYF
TGTGCCAGCAGCTTGGGGACTAGCGGGTTCCCTCAAGGGGAGACCCAGTACTTC
>NA|TRBJ2-6|TRBV19|NA
CASSIILSETGANVLTF
TGTGCCAGTAGTATAATCTTGAGCGAAACTGGGGCCAACGTCCTGACTTTC
>NA|TRBJ2-1|TRBV11-2|TRBD2
CASFIGGGAGNEQFF
TGTGCCAGTTTTATCGGCGGGGGGGCCGGCAATGAGCAGTTCTTC
>NA|TRBJ2-5|TRBV30|TRBD2
CAWSVRTSGGAETQYF
TGTGCCTGGAGTGTGCGGACTAGCGGGGGGGCGGAGACCCAGTACTTC
>NA|TRBJ1-1|TRBV19|NA
CASRIGQTNTEAFF
TGTGCCAGTAGAATCGGACAGACGAACACTGAAGCTTTCTTT
>NA|TRBJ1-2|TRBV19|NA
CASSVYSDSLNYGYTF
TGTGCCAGTAGTGTCTACTCGGACAGCCTTAACTATGGCTACACCTTC
>NA|TRBJ1-1|TRBV4-1|TRBD1
CASSQEDRGPYTEAFF
TGCGCCAGCAGCCAAGAGGACAGGGGGCCCTACACTGAAGCTTTCTTT
>NA|TRBJ1-3|TRBV9|NA
CASSATANTIYF
TGTGCCAGCAGCGCGACAGCGAACACCATATATTTT
>NA|TRBJ1-5|TRBV30|NA
CAWSELLPNQPQHF
TGTGCCTGGAGTGAGCTTTTACCCAATCAGCCCCAGCATTTT
>NA|TRBJ1-6|TRBV7-9|NA
CASSLGTDGAGNSPLHF
TGTGCCAGCAGCTTAGGAACGGACGGCGCGGGGAATTCACCCCTCCACTTT
>NA|TRBJ1-2|TRBV10-1|NA
CASSESMAANYGYTF
TGCGCCAGCAGTGAATCCATGGCGGCTAACTATGGCTACACCTTC
>NA|TRBJ2-7|TRBV5-6|NA
CASSLGDWVDEQYF
TGTGCCAGCAGCTTGGGTGACTGGGTTGACGAGCAGTACTTC
>NA|TRBJ1-1|TRBV6-5|NA
CASSYVGVRGTEAFF
TGTGCCAGCAGTTATGTGGGGGTCAGGGGCACTGAAGCTTTCTTT
>NA|TRBJ2-3|TRBV25-1|TRBD1
CASSEYFPGQGATDTQYF
TGTGCCAGCAGTGAATATTTTCCGGGACAGGGGGCCACAGATACGCAGTATTTT
>NA|TRBJ1-2|TRBV5-4|NA
CASSLGEGRDGYTF
TGTGCCAGCAGCTTGGGTGAGGGGAGGGATGGCTACACCTTC
>NA|TRBJ2-3|TRBV29-1|NA
CSVGSNYEDTDTQYF
TGCAGCGTTGGTTCGAACTACGAAGACACAGATACGCAGTATTTT
>NA|TRBJ2-5|TRBV2|TRBD1
CASSQGDRVTKAETQYF
TGTGCCAGCAGCCAGGGGGACAGGGTAACTAAGGCGGAGACCCAGTACTTC
>NA|TRBJ2-1|TRBV7-3|NA
CASSPAGYSYNEQFF
TGTGCCAGCAGCCCCGCGGGATACTCCTACAATGAGCAGTTCTTC
>NA|TRBJ2-2|TRBV2|NA
CATRPNAGTGELFF
TGTGCCACCAGGCCGAATGCGGGGACCGGGGAGCTGTTTTTT
>NA|TRBJ2-5|TRBV27|NA
CASSSRRGETQYF
TGTGCCAGCAGTTCCCGTAGGGGCGAGACCCAGTACTTC
>NA|TRBJ2-5|TRBV30|TRBD2
CAWSVAAGGLETQYF
TGTGCCTGGAGTGTAGCGGCGGGGGGTTTGGAGACCCAGTACTTC
>NA|TRBJ2-1|TRBV7-6|NA
CASSRGLNPNNEQFF
TGTGCCAGCAGCCGTGGACTAAATCCGAACAATGAGCAGTTCTTC
>NA|TRBJ2-7|TRBV13|TRBD2
CASSSGLGNFYEQYF
TGTGCCAGCAGCTCGGGACTAGGGAATTTTTACGAGCAGTACTTC
>NA|TRBJ2-1|TRBV19|TRBD2
CASSPLAGGSYNEQFF
TGTGCCAGTAGTCCCCTAGCGGGGGGCTCCTACAATGAGCAGTTCTTC
>NA|TRBJ1-1|TRBV5-1|NA
CASRYGQMNTEAFF
TGCGCCAGCAGATACGGACAGATGAACACTGAAGCTTTCTTT
>NA|TRBJ2-5|TRBV6-5|NA
CASSYERWETQYF
TGTGCCAGCAGTTATGAGAGATGGGAGACCCAGTACTTC
>NA|TRBJ2-5|TRBV4-3|TRBD2
CASSQDPPSGIQETQYF
TGCGCCAGCAGCCAAGATCCCCCTAGCGGGATCCAAGAGACCCAGTACTTC
>NA|TRBJ1-1|TRBV7-2|TRBD1
CASSLVAGQGIEAFF
TGTGCCAGCAGCTTAGTAGCTGGACAGGGTATTGAAGCTTTCTTT
>NA|TRBJ1-5|TRBV6-5|TRBD1
CASSPKTGGKQPQHF
TGTGCCAGCAGTCCTAAGACAGGGGGGAAACAGCCCCAGCATTTT
>NA|TRBJ1-1|TRBV18|NA
CASSPRRGGGKNTEAFF
TGTGCCAGCTCACCGAGGAGGGGAGGAGGAAAGAACACTGAAGCTTTCTTT
>NA|TRBJ2-3|TRBV5-1|NA
CASSLASSTDTQYF
TGCGCCAGCAGCTTGGCGTCGAGCACAGATACGCAGTATTTT
>large|TRBJ2-1|TRBV6-1|NA
CASEESSSYNEQFF
TGTGCCAGCGAGGAGTCAAGCTCCTACAATGAGCAGTTCTTC
>NA|TRBJ2-2|TRBV15|NA
CATSRDHWEAGELFF
TGTGCCACCAGCAGAGATCACTGGGAGGCCGGGGAGCTGTTTTTT
>NA|TRBJ1-5|TRBV6-1|TRBD1
CASSVLQGASNQPQHF
TGTGCCAGCAGTGTATTACAGGGGGCGAGCAATCAGCCCCAGCATTTT
>NA|TRBJ2-1|TRBV7-6|TRBD2
CASSLGSGASSYNEQFF
TGTGCCAGCAGCTTGGGTAGCGGGGCCAGCTCCTACAATGAGCAGTTCTTC
>NA|TRBJ1-2|TRBV7-9|TRBD1
CASSQDRALGYTF
TGTGCCAGCAGCCAGGACAGGGCCCTTGGCTACACCTTC
>NA|TRBJ1-1|TRBV5-4|NA
CASSLQGQDTEAFF
TGTGCCAGCAGCTTGCAGGGGCAGGACACTGAAGCTTTCTTT
>NA|TRBJ1-2|TRBV19|TRBD1
CASSGTGSQSGYTF
TGTGCCAGTAGTGGGACAGGCTCCCAATCTGGCTACACCTTC
>NA|TRBJ1-1|TRBV27|TRBD1
CASSGGQGAGTEAFF
TGTGCCAGCAGTGGGGGACAGGGGGCAGGGACTGAAGCTTTCTTT
>NA|TRBJ2-1|TRBV7-2|NA
CASSLGLTNEQFF
TGTGCCAGCAGCTTAGGCCTCACAAATGAGCAGTTCTTC
>NA|TRBJ1-2|TRBV13|TRBD1
CASSLDREGDYGYTF
TGTGCCAGCAGCTTGGACAGGGAAGGCGACTATGGCTACACCTTC
>NA|TRBJ2-7|TRBV19|TRBD2
CASSLTGTSGSYEQYF
TGTGCCAGTAGTTTAACCGGGACTAGCGGGTCCTACGAGCAGTACTTC
>NA|TRBJ2-7|TRBV13|TRBD1
CASSFLLPDRGNEQYF
TGTGCCAGCAGCTTCCTACTTCCGGACAGGGGCAACGAGCAGTACTTC